This TCR beta chain was found in a study of beta chain features in type 1 diabetes. The germline V gene has CDR1 ENHRY and CDR2 SYGVKD. CDR3 size: 12 residues. Trimming pared 1 base from V and 7 bases from J, leaving 7 bases between. This clone was counted between two and nine times. Sequencing targeted expressed TCRB transcripts, as all isolated RNA had been reverse transcribed. TCRdb keeps only in-frame clones here, not all; method: immunoSEQ multiplex PCR. The sample has around 400,000 clones, roughly 13% seen once. Sequences were obtained from naive CD4+ T cells from blood. This chain joins TRBV10-3 and TRBJ1-1; D remains ambiguous. This TCR was recovered from a young man in good health. The CDR3 sequence is CAISEYRNEAFF. In DNA, the CDR3 is TGTGCCATCAGTGAGTACAGAAATGAAGCTTTCTTT.